This T cell receptor beta chain is from a study of breast tumors, draining lymph nodes, adjacent tissues. Study-wide results and limits: Compared with lymph nodes, tumors were less diverse; compared with nontumor tissue, more. Luminal-like breast cancer showed significantly greater tumor-nontumor repertoire similarity than basal-like breast cancer did. Most tumor T cells seemingly derive from lymph node, then expand in tumor.

Breast cancer patients provided tissue from their axillary draining lymph nodes. One entry per CDR3 protein results from TCRdb running MiXCR on the multiplex PCR reads. The table records 150,000 to 200,000 distinct CDR3 sequences, approximately 33% of them present only once. As concerns this clonotype: The antigen remains undetermined.

The V gene lost 10 bases and the J gene lost 7 bases, with 24 bases spanning the gap. This CDR3 is 15 amino acids long. CDR1 and CDR2 from the germline V gene are LNHDA and SQIVND (reference sequence). The receptor was derived from a female donor with breast cancer. Some clones in this sample may be carry-over from other donors' samples. The chain joins TRBV19 to TRBJ2-3; possible D gene TRBD1, 6 bases. The source material was axillary lymph node tissue. The CDR3 sequence: CATPRRPGQPYTQYF. The CDR3 region has the DNA TGTGCCACCCCGAGGAGGCCGGGACAACCGTATACGCAGTATTTT.